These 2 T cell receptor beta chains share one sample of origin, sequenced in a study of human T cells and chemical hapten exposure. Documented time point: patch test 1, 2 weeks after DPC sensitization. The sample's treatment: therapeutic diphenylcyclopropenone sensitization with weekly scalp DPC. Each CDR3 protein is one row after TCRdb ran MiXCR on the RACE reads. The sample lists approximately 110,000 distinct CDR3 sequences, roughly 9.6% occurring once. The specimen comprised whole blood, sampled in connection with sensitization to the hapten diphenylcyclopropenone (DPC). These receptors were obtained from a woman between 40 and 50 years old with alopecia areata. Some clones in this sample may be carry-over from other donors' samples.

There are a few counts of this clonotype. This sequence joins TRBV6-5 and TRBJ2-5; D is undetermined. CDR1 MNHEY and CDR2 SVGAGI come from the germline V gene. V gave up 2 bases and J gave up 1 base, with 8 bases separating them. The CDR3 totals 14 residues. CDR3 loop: CASSYGQPQETQYF. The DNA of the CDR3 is TGTGCCAGCAGTTACGGGCAGCCCCAAGAGACCCAGTACTTC.

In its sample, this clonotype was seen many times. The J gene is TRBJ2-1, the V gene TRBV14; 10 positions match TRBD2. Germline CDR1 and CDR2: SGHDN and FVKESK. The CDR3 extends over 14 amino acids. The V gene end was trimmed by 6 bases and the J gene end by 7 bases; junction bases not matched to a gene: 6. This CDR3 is CASSKLAGFNEQFF. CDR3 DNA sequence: TGTGCCAGCAGTAAACTAGCGGGGTTTAATGAGCAGTTCTTC.